This TCR beta chain was captured in a study of identical twins. Trimming pared 3 bases from V and 8 bases from J, leaving 10 bases between. There are 12 residues in the CDR3. General study points: Researchers reported weaker excess twin sharing in beta out-of-frame sequences. Compared with models, monozygotic twins showed more out-of-frame TCR alpha sharing.

Every donor was a healthy Caucasian. TCRdb recomputed calls from the 5' RACE reads with MiXCR, one row per CDR3 protein. The sample contains about 720,000 distinct CDR3 sequences, 8.6% of which appear only once. This clonotype showed up many times. The antigen is unknown. This same sample was also part of a study on yellow fever vaccine responses in identical twins.

The rearrangement uses TRBV12-3 or TRBV12-4 and TRBJ2-5; TRBD1 might be the D (5 bases). Material: PBMCs. The receptor's source is a woman in her late teens or twenties in good health. The DNA of the CDR3 is TGTGCCAGCAGTTTCCAAGACAGAACCCAGTACTTC. Translation gives CASSFQDRTQYF.